The clone carrying this T cell receptor (beta chain) was seen a handful of times. The antigen remains unidentified. Based on CD45RO/CCR7/CD25/CD127/CD95/CD27, CD4+ regulatory, stem cell-like memory, naive and central memory cells were sorted. These data originate in a study of beta chain features in type 1 diabetes. Isolated RNA was reverse transcribed in full, so expressed TCRB transcripts were sequenced. Produced via immunoSEQ multiplex PCR; TCRdb's table is partial and in-frame only. This table holds 450,000 to 550,000 clones, approximately 31% found once. Study-wide results and caveats: Any role of HLA type in TCRB rearrangement remained unresolved here. High-TCR-expressing cells could be over-represented by cDNA sequencing.

Germline V gene lookup returns CDR1 SQVTM and CDR2 ANQGSEA. The CDR3 totals 15 residues. Losses at the gene ends were 0 bases for V and 3 bases for J; bases not matched to a gene: 6. Input material: naive CD4+ T cells from blood. The origin of this receptor is a man aged 18 to 30 in good health. The rearrangement uses TRBV29-1 and TRBJ1-1; 8 nucleotides agree with TRBD1. The CDR3 nucleotides are TGCAGCGTTGAAGACCCGACAGGGGCGGACACTGAAGCTTTCTTT. The encoded protein is CSVEDPTGADTEAFF.